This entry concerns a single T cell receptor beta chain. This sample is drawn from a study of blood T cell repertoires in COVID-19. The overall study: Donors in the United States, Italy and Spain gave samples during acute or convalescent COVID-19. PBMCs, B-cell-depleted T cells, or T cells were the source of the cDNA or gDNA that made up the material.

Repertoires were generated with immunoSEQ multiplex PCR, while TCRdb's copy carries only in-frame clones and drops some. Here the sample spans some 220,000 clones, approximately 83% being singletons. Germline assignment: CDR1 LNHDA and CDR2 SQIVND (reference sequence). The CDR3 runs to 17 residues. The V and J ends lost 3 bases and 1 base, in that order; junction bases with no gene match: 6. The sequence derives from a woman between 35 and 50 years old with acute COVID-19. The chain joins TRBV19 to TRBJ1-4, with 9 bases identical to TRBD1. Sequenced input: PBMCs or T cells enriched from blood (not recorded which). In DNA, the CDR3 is TGTGCCAGTAGTATGCGCCGGGGACAGGGAACTAATGAAAAACTGTTTTTT. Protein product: CASSMRRGQGTNEKLFF.